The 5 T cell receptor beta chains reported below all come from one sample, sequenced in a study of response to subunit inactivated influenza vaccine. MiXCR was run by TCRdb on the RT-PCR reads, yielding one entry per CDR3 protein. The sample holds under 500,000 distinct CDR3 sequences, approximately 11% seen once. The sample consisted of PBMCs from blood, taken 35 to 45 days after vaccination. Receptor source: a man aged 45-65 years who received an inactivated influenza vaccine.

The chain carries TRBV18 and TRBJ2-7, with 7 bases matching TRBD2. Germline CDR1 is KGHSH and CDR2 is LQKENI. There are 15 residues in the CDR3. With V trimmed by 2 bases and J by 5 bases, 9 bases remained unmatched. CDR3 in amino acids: CASSPSGGSRHEQYF. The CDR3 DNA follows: TGTGCCAGCTCACCATCGGGCGGGAGTCGGCACGAGCAGTACTTC.

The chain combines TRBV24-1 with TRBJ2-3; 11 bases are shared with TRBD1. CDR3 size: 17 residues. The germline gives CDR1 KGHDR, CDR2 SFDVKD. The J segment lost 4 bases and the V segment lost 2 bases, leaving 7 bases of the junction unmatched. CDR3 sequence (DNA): TGTGCCACCAGTGATTCTGCCGGGACAGGGGGTTCAGATACGCAGTATTTT. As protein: CATSDSAGTGGSDTQYF.

Written as DNA, the CDR3 is TGTGCCAGCAGCCCCTTGGGGCGGTACAATGAGCAGTTCTTC. Its translation is CASSPLGRYNEQFF. The gene calls are TRBV12-3 or TRBV12-4 and TRBJ2-1, with D tentatively TRBD1 (5 bases). V dropped 6 bases and J dropped 4 bases, with 13 bases sitting between them. The CDR3 is 14 amino acids.

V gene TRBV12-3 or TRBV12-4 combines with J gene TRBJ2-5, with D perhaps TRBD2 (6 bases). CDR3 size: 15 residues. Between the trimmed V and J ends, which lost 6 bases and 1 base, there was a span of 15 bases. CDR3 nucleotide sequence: TGTGCCAGCAGGCGGGGCCAACGCAGCCAAGAGACCCAGTACTTC. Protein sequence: CASRRGQRSQETQYF.

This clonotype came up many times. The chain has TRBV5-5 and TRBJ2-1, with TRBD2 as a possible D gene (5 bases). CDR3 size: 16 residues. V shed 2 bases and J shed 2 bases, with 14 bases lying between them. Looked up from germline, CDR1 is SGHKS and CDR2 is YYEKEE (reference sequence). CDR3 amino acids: CASSFLSSGTYNEQFF. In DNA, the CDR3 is TGTGCCAGCAGCTTTCTAAGCTCGGGGACCTACAATGAGCAGTTCTTC.